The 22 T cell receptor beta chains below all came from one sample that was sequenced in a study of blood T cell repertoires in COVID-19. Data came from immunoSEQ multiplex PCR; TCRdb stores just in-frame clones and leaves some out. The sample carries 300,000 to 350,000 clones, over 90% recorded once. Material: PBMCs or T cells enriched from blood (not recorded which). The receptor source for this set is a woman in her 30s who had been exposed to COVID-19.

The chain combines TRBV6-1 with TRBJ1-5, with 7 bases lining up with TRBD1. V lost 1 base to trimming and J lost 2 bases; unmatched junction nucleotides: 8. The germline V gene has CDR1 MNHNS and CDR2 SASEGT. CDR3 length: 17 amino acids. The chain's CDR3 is CASSEEQGWRGNQPQHF. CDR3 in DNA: TGTGCCAGCAGTGAAGAACAGGGGTGGCGGGGCAATCAGCCCCAGCATTTT.

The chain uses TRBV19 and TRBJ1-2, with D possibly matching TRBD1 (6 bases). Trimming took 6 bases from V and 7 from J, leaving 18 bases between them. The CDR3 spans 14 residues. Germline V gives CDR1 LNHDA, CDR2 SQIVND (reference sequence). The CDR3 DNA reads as TGTGCCAGTAGCCCACCGGCGGGGGCGGGTGGCTACACCTTC. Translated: CASSPPAGAGGYTF. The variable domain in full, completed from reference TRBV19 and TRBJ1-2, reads DGGITQSPKYLFRKEGQNVTLSCEQNLNHDAMYWYRQDPGQGLRLIYYSQIVNDFQKGDIAEGYSVSREKKESFPLTVTSAQKNPTAFYLCASSPPAGAGGYTFGSGTRLTVV.

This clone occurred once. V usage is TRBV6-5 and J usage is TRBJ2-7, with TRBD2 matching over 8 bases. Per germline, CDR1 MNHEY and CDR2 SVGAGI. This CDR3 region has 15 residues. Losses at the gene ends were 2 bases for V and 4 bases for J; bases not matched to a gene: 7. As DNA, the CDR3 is TGTGCCAGCAGTTACCTTAGCGGGGAAGAGTACGAGCAGTACTTC. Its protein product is CASSYLSGEEYEQYF.

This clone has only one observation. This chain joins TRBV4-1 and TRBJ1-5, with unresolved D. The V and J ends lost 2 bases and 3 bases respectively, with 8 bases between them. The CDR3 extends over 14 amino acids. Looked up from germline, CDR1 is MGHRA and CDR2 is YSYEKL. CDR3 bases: TGCGCCAGCAGCCAATACACAGCCAATCAGCCCCAGCATTTT. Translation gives CASSQYTANQPQHF.

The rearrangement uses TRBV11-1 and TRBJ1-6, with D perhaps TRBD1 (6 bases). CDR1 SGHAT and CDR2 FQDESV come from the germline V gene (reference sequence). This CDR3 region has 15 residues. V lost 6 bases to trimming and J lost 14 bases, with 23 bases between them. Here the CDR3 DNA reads TGTGCCAGCAGTAGCACCGGGACATCAACTGAGGCCCTCCACTTT. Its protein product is CASSSTGTSTEALHF.

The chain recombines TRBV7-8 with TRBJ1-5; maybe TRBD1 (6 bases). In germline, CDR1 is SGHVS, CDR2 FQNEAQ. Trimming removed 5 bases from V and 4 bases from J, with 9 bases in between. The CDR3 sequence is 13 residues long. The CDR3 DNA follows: TGTGCCAGCAGCCGAACAGGGAATCAGCCCCAGCATTTT. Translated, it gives CASSRTGNQPQHF.

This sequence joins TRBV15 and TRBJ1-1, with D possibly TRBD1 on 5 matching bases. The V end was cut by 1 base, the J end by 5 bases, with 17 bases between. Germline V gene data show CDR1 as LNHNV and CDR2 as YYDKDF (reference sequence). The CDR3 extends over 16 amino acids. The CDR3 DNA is TGTGCCACCAGCAGAGTAGCGAGGGGTCGGGGGACTGAAGCTTTCTTT. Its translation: CATSRVARGRGTEAFF.

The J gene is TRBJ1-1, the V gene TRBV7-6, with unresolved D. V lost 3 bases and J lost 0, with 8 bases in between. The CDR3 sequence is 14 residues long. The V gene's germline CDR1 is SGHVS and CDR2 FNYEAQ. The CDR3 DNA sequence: TGTGCCAGCAGCTTTTCTTCCGTGAACACTGAAGCTTTCTTT. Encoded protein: CASSFSSVNTEAFF.

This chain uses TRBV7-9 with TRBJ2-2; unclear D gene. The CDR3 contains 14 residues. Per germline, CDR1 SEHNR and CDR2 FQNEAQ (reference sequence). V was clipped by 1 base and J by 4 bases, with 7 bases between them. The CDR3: CASSLDRVTGELFF. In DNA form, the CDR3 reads TGTGCCAGCAGCTTAGATCGGGTCACCGGGGAGCTGTTTTTT.

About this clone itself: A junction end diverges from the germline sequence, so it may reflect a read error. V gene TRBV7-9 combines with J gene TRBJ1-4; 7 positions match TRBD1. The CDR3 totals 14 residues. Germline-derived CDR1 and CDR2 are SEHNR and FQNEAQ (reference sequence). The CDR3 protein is CASSSQGNNENLFF. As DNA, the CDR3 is TGTGCCAGCAGCTCACAGGGGAATAATGAAAACCTGTTTTTT.

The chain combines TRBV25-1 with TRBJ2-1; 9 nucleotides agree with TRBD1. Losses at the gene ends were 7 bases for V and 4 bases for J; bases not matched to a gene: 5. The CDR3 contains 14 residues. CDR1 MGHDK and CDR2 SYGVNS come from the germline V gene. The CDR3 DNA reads TGTGCCAGCACTACGGGACAGGGATACAATGAGCAGTTCTTC. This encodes CASTTGQGYNEQFF.

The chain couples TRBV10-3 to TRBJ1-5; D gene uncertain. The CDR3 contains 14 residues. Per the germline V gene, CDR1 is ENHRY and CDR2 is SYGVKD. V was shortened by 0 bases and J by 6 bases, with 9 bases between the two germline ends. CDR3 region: CAISESGGSQPQHF. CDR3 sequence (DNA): TGTGCCATCAGTGAGTCGGGAGGGAGTCAGCCCCAGCATTTT.

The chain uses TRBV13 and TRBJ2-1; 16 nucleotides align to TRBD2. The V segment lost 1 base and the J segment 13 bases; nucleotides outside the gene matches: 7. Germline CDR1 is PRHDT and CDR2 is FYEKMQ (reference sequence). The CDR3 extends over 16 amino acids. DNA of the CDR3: TGTGCCAGCAGCTTAGCGGGACTAGCGGGGGGGCTCTCTCAGTTCTTC. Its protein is CASSLAGLAGGLSQFF.

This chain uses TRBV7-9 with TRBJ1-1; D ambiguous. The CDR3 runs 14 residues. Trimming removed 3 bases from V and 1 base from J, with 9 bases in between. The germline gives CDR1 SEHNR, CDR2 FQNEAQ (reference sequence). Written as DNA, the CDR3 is TGTGCCAGCAGCTTCTTTTGGCAGAACACTGAAGCTTTCTTT. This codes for CASSFFWQNTEAFF. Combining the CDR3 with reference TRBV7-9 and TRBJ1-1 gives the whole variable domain DTGVSQNPRHKITKRGQNVTFRCDPISEHNRLYWYRQTLGQGPEFLTYFQNEAQLEKSRLLSDRFSAERPKGSFSTLEIQRTEQGDSAMYLCASSFFWQNTEAFFGQGTRLTVV.

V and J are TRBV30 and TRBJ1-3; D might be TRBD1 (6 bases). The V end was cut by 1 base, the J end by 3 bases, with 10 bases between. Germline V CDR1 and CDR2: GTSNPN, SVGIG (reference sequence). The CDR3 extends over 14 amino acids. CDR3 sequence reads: CAWSEMTGGNTIYF. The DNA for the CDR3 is TGTGCCTGGAGTGAGATGACAGGTGGAAACACCATATATTTT.

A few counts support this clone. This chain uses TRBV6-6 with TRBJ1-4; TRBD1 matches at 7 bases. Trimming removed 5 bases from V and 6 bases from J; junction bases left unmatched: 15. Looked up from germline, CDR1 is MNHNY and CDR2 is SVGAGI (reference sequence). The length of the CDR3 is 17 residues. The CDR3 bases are TGTGCCAGCAGTCCTCGAGGTCGGACAGGTTTCTATGAAAAACTGTTTTTT. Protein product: CASSPRGRTGFYEKLFF.

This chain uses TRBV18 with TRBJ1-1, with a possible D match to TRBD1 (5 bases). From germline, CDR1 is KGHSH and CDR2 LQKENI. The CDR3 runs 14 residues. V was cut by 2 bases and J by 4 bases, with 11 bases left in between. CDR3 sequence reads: CASSPVEGRTEAFF. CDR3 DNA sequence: TGTGCCAGCTCACCAGTGGAGGGACGCACTGAAGCTTTCTTT.

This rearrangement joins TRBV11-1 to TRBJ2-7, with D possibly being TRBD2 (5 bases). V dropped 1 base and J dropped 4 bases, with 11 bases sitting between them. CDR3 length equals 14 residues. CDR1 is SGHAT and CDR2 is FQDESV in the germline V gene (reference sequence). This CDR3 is CASSLEEVGYEQYF. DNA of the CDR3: TGTGCCAGCAGCTTAGAGGAGGTGGGATACGAGCAGTACTTC.

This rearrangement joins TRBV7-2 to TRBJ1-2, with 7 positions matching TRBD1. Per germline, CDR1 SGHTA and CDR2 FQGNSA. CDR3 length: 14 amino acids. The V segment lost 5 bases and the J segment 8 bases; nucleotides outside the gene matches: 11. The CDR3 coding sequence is TGTGCCAGCAGCGAAAAACGGACAGGTGGGGGCTACACCTTC. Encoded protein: CASSEKRTGGGYTF.

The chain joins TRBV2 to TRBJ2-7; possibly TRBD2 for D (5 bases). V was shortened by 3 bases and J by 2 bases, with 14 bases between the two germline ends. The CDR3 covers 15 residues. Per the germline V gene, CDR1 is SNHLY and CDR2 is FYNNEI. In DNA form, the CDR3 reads TGTGCCAGCAGTGATAAAGGCGGAGGACCCTACGAGCAGTACTTC. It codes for CASSDKGGGPYEQYF.

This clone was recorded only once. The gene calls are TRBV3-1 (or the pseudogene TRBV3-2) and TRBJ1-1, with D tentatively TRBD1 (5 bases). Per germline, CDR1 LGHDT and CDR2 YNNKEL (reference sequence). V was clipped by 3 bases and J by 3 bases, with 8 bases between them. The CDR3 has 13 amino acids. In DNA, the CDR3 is TGTGCCAGCAGCCACGGGGGACACACTGAAGCTTTCTTT. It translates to CASSHGGHTEAFF.

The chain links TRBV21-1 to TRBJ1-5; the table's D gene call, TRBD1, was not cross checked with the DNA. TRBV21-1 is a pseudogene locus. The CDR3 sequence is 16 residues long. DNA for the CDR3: TGTGCCAGCAGCAAAGCCCAGGGGGCGGTCAATCAGCCCCAGCATTTT. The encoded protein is CASSKAQGAVNQPQHF.